The 32 T cell receptor beta chains presented below share a single source sample, sequenced in a study of T-cell reconstitution after alpha-beta-depleted transplantation in children. The authors prepared the TCRbeta library with unique molecular identifiers. TCRdb processed the PCR reads anew with MiXCR; each CDR3 protein has one entry. The data contain about 980,000 distinct CDR3 sequences, about 26% of them singletons. Sample: PBMCs, mostly from graft donor cells, taken 360 days after TCRalphabeta/CD19-depleted stem cell transplant. Every receptor here comes from a boy under two years old who had a stem cell transplant for SCID, so the T cells may come from the graft donor.

This clonotype was found many times. This chain connects TRBV5-1 to TRBJ2-2; no firm D call. V was trimmed by 0 bases and J by 4 bases, leaving 10 bases between them. The CDR3 extends over 15 amino acids. Germline CDR1 and CDR2: SGHRS and YFSETQ. CDR3 sequence (DNA): TGCGCCAGCAGCTTGGAAGGCAGGCGCACCGGGGAGCTGTTTTTT. It encodes CASSLEGRRTGELFF.

There are a few counts of this clonotype. This rearrangement joins TRBV29-1 to TRBJ2-5; 9 positions agree with TRBD1. The CDR3 totals 14 residues. Per the germline V gene, CDR1 is SQVTM and CDR2 is ANQGSEA. Trimming took 6 bases from V and 6 from J; bases not matched to a gene: 11. In DNA form, the CDR3 reads TGCAGCGTCCAATCCGGGACAGGGAGGCAGACCCAGTACTTC. Translated: CSVQSGTGRQTQYF.

The sample holds one count of this clonotype. This chain connects TRBV3-1 to TRBJ1-1; 8 bases are a match to TRBD1. The CDR3 is 16 amino acids. The junction had 5 bases not matched to a gene; V was cut back by 1 base and J by 1 base. Germline-derived CDR1 and CDR2 are LGHDT and YNNKEL (reference sequence). CDR3 nucleotides: TGTGCCAGCAGCCAAGGGACAGGGCGGGGGAACACTGAAGCTTTCTTT. Translating it yields CASSQGTGRGNTEAFF.

The sample holds a few counts of this clonotype. The chain joins TRBV15 to TRBJ2-7; D not certain. The V end lost 0 bases, the J end lost 3 bases, and 12 bases lay between the germline ends. The CDR3 is 15 residues long. Germline V CDR1 and CDR2: LNHNV, YYDKDF (reference sequence). CDR3 region: CATSRDLWGFYEQYF. The CDR3 DNA is TGTGCCACCAGCAGAGATCTGTGGGGTTTCTACGAGCAGTACTTC.

The chain employs TRBV5-5 and TRBJ2-7; 8 nucleotides match TRBD1. The CDR3 runs to 16 residues. Germline CDR1 and CDR2: SGHKS and YYEKEE (reference sequence). The trim removed 0 bases at V and 2 bases at J, leaving 7 bases unmatched. CDR3 sequence: CASSLGAGGNTYEQYF. The CDR3 coding sequence is TGTGCCAGCAGCTTGGGTGCAGGGGGCAACACCTACGAGCAGTACTTC.

In its sample, this clonotype was seen a few times. The rearrangement joins TRBV4-1 to TRBJ2-6, with D hard to call. Germline assignment: CDR1 MGHRA and CDR2 YSYEKL. CDR3 length equals 15 residues. With 2 bases removed from V and 2 bases from J, the gap between germline ends came to 7 bases. This chain's CDR3 is CASSQPIPGANVLTF. The CDR3 DNA reads TGCGCCAGCAGCCAACCGATACCTGGGGCCAACGTCCTGACTTTC.

The V gene is TRBV28, the J gene TRBJ2-1; 13 positions agree with TRBD2. With 5 bases clipped from V and 0 bases from J, the junction kept 10 bases outside the gene matches. There are 19 residues in the CDR3. From germline, CDR1 is MDHEN and CDR2 SYDVKM. The chain's CDR3 is CASSAPGLAGPSSYNEQFF. CDR3 nucleotides: TGTGCCAGCAGTGCACCGGGACTAGCGGGGCCCAGCTCCTACAATGAGCAGTTCTTC.

The chain carries TRBV7-9 and TRBJ2-7; D is perhaps TRBD1 or TRBD2 (5 bases each). This CDR3 region has 15 residues. The V and J ends lost 8 bases and 6 bases respectively, with 23 bases between them. Germline V gene sequence: CDR1 SEHNR, CDR2 FQNEAQ (reference sequence). The CDR3 DNA reads TGTGCCAGCTCCCGTTCCGGGACCCCTGAGGGCGAGCAGTACTTC. Its translation: CASSRSGTPEGEQYF.

This clonotype appeared a few times. The V gene is TRBV20-1, the J gene TRBJ1-2; D is perhaps TRBD1 (5 bases). The CDR3 runs to 13 residues. V was cut by 0 bases and J by 3 bases, with 8 bases left in between. Germline loops: CDR1 DFQATT, CDR2 SNEGSKA (reference sequence). CDR3 nucleotides: TGCAGTGCTAGAGAAAGGGGTGACTATGGCTACACCTTC. It translates to CSARERGDYGYTF.

The chain is built from TRBV7-9 and TRBJ2-7; perhaps TRBD2 as D (5 bases). The germline V gene has CDR1 SEHNR and CDR2 FQNEAQ (reference sequence). This CDR3 contains 17 residues. V was clipped by 3 bases and J by 2 bases, with 20 bases between them. The CDR3 loop reads CASSFSRAGMVTYEQYF. CDR3 bases: TGTGCCAGCAGCTTTTCTCGGGCCGGGATGGTGACCTACGAGCAGTACTTC.

V usage is TRBV9 and J usage is TRBJ2-1; D is possibly TRBD2 (5 bases). CDR1 SGDLS and CDR2 YYNGEE come from the germline V gene. The CDR3 loop spans 15 amino acids. The V end was cut by 0 bases, the J end by 10 bases, with 17 bases between. The CDR3 bases are TGTGCCAGCAGCGTAGGGGCGGGTCCTTTAGGGGAGCAGTTCTTC. Protein: CASSVGAGPLGEQFF.

The genes are TRBV4-3 and TRBJ2-3; possibly TRBD1 for D (5 bases). Germline V gene lookup returns CDR1 LGHNA and CDR2 YSLEER. The CDR3 has 18 amino acids. V lost 0 bases, J lost 4 bases, and 20 bases lay in between. The CDR3: CASSQDRFGHLPADTQYF. The CDR3 nucleotides read TGCGCCAGCAGCCAAGATAGGTTCGGACATCTCCCGGCAGATACGCAGTATTTT.

Only a few counts were recorded for this clonotype. The J gene is TRBJ2-5, the V gene TRBV20-1; D call uncertain. Trimming pared 6 bases from V and 2 bases from J, leaving 7 bases between. Germline V gene lookup returns CDR1 DFQATT and CDR2 SNEGSKA (reference sequence). The CDR3 consists of 11 residues. CDR3 sequence (DNA): TGCAGTGCCCCCTTTCAAGAGACCCAGTACTTC. It specifies CSAPFQETQYF.

In its sample, this clonotype was seen a few times. V and J are TRBV5-8 and TRBJ2-2, with 10 bases that match TRBD1. Germline assignment: CDR1 SGHTS and CDR2 YDEGEE. Unmatched junction bases numbered 12, after V lost 0 bases and J lost 7 bases. The CDR3 consists of 18 residues. As DNA, the CDR3 is TGTGCCAGCAGCTTGGCCCGTCGGGACAGGGGTCTCCTCGGGGAGCTGTTTTTT. Protein product: CASSLARRDRGLLGELFF.

The sample holds a few counts of this clonotype. The chain has TRBV2 and TRBJ1-2; 8 nucleotides match TRBD1. The germline gives CDR1 SNHLY, CDR2 FYNNEI. This CDR3 has 18 amino acids. Trimming removed 3 bases from V and 4 bases from J; junction bases left unmatched: 16. This chain's CDR3 is CASSDPFDRDRILYGYTF. DNA for the CDR3: TGTGCCAGCAGTGACCCCTTTGACCGGGACAGGATCCTCTATGGCTACACCTTC.

This clonotype was detected ten times or more. V gene TRBV4-2 combines with J gene TRBJ2-1; the D gene is possibly TRBD2 (5 bases). Trimming left V 0 bases short and J 6 bases short, with 15 bases between. Germline V gene data show CDR1 as LGHNA and CDR2 as YNFKEQ. The CDR3 has 16 residues. The CDR3, as DNA: TGTGCCAGCAGCCAAGATTCCGTACTAGGTGGCAATGAGCAGTTCTTC. Encoded protein: CASSQDSVLGGNEQFF.

The table lists this clonotype with a few counts. This chain's CDR3 is CASRPTGQGYYGYTF. Here the CDR3 DNA reads TGTGCCAGCAGGCCAACGGGACAGGGGTACTATGGCTACACCTTC. The rearrangement uses TRBV6-2 or TRBV6-3 and TRBJ1-2; the match to TRBD1 covers 10 bases. The germline gives CDR1 MNHEY, CDR2 SVGEGT. With V trimmed by 6 bases and J by 3 bases, 7 bases remained unmatched. The CDR3 totals 15 residues.

This clonotype appeared a few times. The chain joins TRBV18 to TRBJ2-1; D might be TRBD2 (5 bases). Trimming stripped 3 bases from V and 8 bases from J, with 23 bases between. Germline CDR1 KGHSH, CDR2 LQKENI. There are 17 residues in the CDR3. Written as DNA, the CDR3 is TGTGCCAGCTCACCGGGAGCTGGATGGTCGGTATTGGATGAGCAGTTCTTC. It encodes CASSPGAGWSVLDEQFF. Supplemented by reference TRBV18 and TRBJ2-1, the full variable domain reads NAGVMQNPRHLVRRRGQEARLRCSPMKGHSHVYWYRQLPEEGLKFMVYLQKENIIDESGMPKERFSAEFPKEGPSILRIQQVVRGDSAAYFCASSPGAGWSVLDEQFFGPGTRLTVL.

This rearrangement joins TRBV7-8 to TRBJ2-5; D uncertain. This CDR3 has 13 amino acids. Germline V gene sequence: CDR1 SGHVS, CDR2 FQNEAQ. V was trimmed by 5 bases and J by 2 bases, leaving 9 bases between them. The DNA for the CDR3 is TGTGCCAGCAGCCTATTAAGGCAAGAGACCCAGTACTTC. Residues: CASSLLRQETQYF. The full variable domain, with the rest looked up from reference TRBV7-8 and TRBJ2-5, is GAGVSQSPRYKVAKRGQDVALRCDPISGHVSLFWYQQALGQGPEFLTYFQNEAQLDKSGLPSDRFFAERPEGSVSTLKIQRTQQEDSAVYLCASSLLRQETQYFGPGTRLLVL.

J is TRBJ1-1 and V is TRBV5-1; tentative D call: TRBD1 (6 bases). The germline CDR1 and CDR2 sequences are SGHRS and YFSETQ. V was trimmed by 4 bases and J by 1 base, leaving 17 bases between them. The CDR3 runs 16 residues. The CDR3 loop reads CASSPTSGHRNTEAFF. For the CDR3, the DNA is TGCGCCAGCAGCCCGACCTCGGGACACCGGAACACTGAAGCTTTCTTT.

The V and J genes are TRBV6-1 and TRBJ2-7, with a weak D call TRBD1 (5 bases). The germline CDR1 and CDR2 sequences are MNHNS and SASEGT. The CDR3 spans 14 residues. Trimming took off 2 bases at V and 2 bases at J, with 10 bases between the two ends. CDR3 sequence: CASSETQGTYEQYF. The CDR3 nucleotides are TGTGCCAGCAGTGAAACGCAGGGCACCTACGAGCAGTACTTC.

This clonotype was counted between two and nine times. The chain has TRBV20-1 and TRBJ2-5; 10 nucleotides agree with TRBD2. The CDR3 totals 14 residues. The germline V gene encodes CDR1 DFQATT and CDR2 SNEGSKA (reference sequence). J gave up 4 bases and V 6 bases, and 8 bases lay outside the gene matches. The CDR3 reads CSALLAGSRETQYF. The CDR3 nucleotides are TGCAGTGCCCTACTAGCGGGGAGTCGAGAGACCCAGTACTTC.

The CDR3 reads CASSVNRNSYEQYF. The CDR3 nucleotides read TGTGCCAGCAGCGTGAACAGGAACTCCTACGAGCAGTACTTC. The chain carries TRBV12-3 or TRBV12-4 and TRBJ2-7; D possibly corresponds to TRBD1 (5 bases). Between the trimmed V and J ends, which lost 6 bases and 0 bases, there was a span of 12 bases. The CDR3 contains 14 residues.

J is TRBJ2-3 and V is TRBV5-1; 11 nucleotides line up with TRBD2. CDR1 is SGHRS and CDR2 is YFSETQ in the germline V gene. The CDR3 is 15 amino acids. The junction had 8 bases not matched to a gene; V was cut back by 7 bases and J by 4 bases. This CDR3 reads CASGLAGGLPDTQYF. CDR3 in DNA: TGCGCCAGCGGGTTAGCGGGGGGGCTTCCAGATACGCAGTATTTT.

This clonotype occurred a few times. V usage is TRBV2 and J usage is TRBJ2-7, with 9 bases that match TRBD1. Germline CDR1 and CDR2: SNHLY and FYNNEI. The CDR3 runs 16 residues. With V trimmed by 6 bases and J by 1 base, 10 bases remained unmatched. The chain's CDR3 is CASRPRDRVGSYEQYF. The CDR3 DNA reads TGTGCCAGCAGGCCAAGGGACAGGGTGGGATCCTACGAGCAGTACTTC.

This chain joins TRBV5-1 and TRBJ2-7; D assignment may be TRBD1 or TRBD2 (5 bases each). Trimming left V 0 bases short and J 1 base short, with 14 bases between. The CDR3 consists of 16 residues. Germline V gene sequence: CDR1 SGHRS, CDR2 YFSETQ. This CDR3 is CASSLGGGTWSYEQYF. The CDR3 DNA sequence: TGCGCCAGCAGCTTGGGGGGTGGGACGTGGTCCTACGAGCAGTACTTC.

The chain links TRBV15 to TRBJ2-7, with D uncertain. The CDR3 length is 15 residues. Germline V CDR1 and CDR2: LNHNV, YYDKDF (reference sequence). Trimming shortened V by 0 bases and J by 2 bases, and 11 bases separated the two germline ends. The DNA of the CDR3 is TGTGCCACCAGCAGAGATAGGCTGCTTACCTACGAGCAGTACTTC. Translation: CATSRDRLLTYEQYF. Full variable domain (missing parts from reference TRBV15 and TRBJ2-7): DAMVIQNPRYQVTQFGKPVTLSCSQTLNHNVMYWYQQKSSQAPKLLFHYYDKDFNNEADTPDNFQSRRPNTSFCFLDIRSPGLGDTAMYLCATSRDRLLTYEQYFGPGTRLTVT.

This clonotype has a handful of counts. The chain uses TRBV27 and TRBJ2-1, with D possibly TRBD2 on 6 matching bases. The germline V gene has CDR1 MNHEY and CDR2 SMNVEV (reference sequence). V shed 5 bases and J shed 7 bases, with 18 bases lying between them. The CDR3 runs to 15 residues. CDR3 in amino acids: CASSPARGVSNEQFF. The CDR3 coding sequence is TGTGCCAGCAGTCCCGCCCGCGGGGTTTCAAATGAGCAGTTCTTC.

The chain joins TRBV7-9 to TRBJ2-2; D is perhaps TRBD2 (6 bases). The CDR3 contains 16 residues. Germline V gives CDR1 SEHNR, CDR2 FQNEAQ (reference sequence). Trimming removed 6 bases from V and 1 base from J, with 15 bases in between. CDR3 DNA: TGTGCCAGCAGGAAGCCGGGACTGCGGAACACCGGGGAGCTGTTTTTT. It is translated as CASRKPGLRNTGELFF.

The chain combines TRBV30 with TRBJ1-6, with TRBD1 as a possible D gene (6 bases). This CDR3 is built from 10 residues. Per the germline V gene, CDR1 is GTSNPN and CDR2 is SVGIG (reference sequence). Trimming took 3 bases from V and 14 from J, leaving 8 bases between them. This chain's CDR3 is CAWSDRTLHF. In DNA form, the CDR3 reads TGTGCCTGGAGCGACAGGACCCTCCACTTT.

This clonotype was seen a handful of times. The rearrangement joins TRBV27 to TRBJ1-1; no clear D gene. Trimming left V 3 bases short and J 1 base short, with 9 bases between. Germline-derived CDR1 and CDR2 are MNHEY and SMNVEV (reference sequence). This CDR3 is 14 amino acids long. CDR3 in DNA: TGTGCCAGCAGTTTTATACCCGGGAACACTGAAGCTTTCTTT. Translated: CASSFIPGNTEAFF.

The V and J genes are TRBV5-8 and TRBJ2-3, with D possibly TRBD2 on 5 matching bases. CDR1 and CDR2 (germline): SGHTS, YDEGEE. This CDR3 comprises 14 residues. The germline V and J ends were trimmed by 0 bases and 5 bases, with 10 bases remaining between them. The CDR3 is CASSLGVTRDTQYF. The DNA of the CDR3 is TGTGCCAGCAGCTTGGGGGTTACTAGAGATACGCAGTATTTT.